The rows below give T cell receptor beta chains drawn from one sample of a study of blood T cell repertoires in COVID-19. Clones were read by immunoSEQ multiplex PCR, and TCRdb kept only the in-frame ones, dropping some. Here the sample spans roughly 200,000 clones, around four fifths being singletons. The sample consisted of peripheral blood. The receptors stem from a man aged 35 to 55 with active or convalescent COVID-19. The CDR3 runs from the conserved cysteine through the conserved F or W. A D gene is named only where the DNA matches it firmly. Size is omitted from some rows. Given values are once, few, many or a class for expanded clones.

CDR3: CASSYLYEQYF
DNA: TGTGCCAGCAGTTACCTGTACGAGCAGTACTTC
J: TRBJ2-7
V: TRBV6-5
D: NA
size: NA
length: 11

CDR3: CASTSTPPGTHTDTQYF
DNA: TGTGCCAGCACCTCTACCCCCCCCGGGACACACACAGATACGCAGTATTTT
J: TRBJ2-3
V: TRBV12-1
D: NA
size: NA
length: 17

CDR3: CASNRDNGFTGYTF
DNA: TGTGCCAGCAATCGGGACAACGGGTTCACCGGCTACACCTTC
J: TRBJ1-2
V: TRBV2
D: NA
size: NA
length: 14

CDR3: CARRPGQARHEQYF
DNA: TGTGCCAGGAGACCGGGACAGGCGCGGCACGAGCAGTACTTC
J: TRBJ2-7
V: TRBV5-3
D: TRBD1
size: few
length: 14

CDR3: CASSLIQGAYEQYF
DNA: TGTGCCAGCAGCTTAATACAGGGGGCCTACGAGCAGTACTTC
J: TRBJ2-7
V: TRBV7-8
D: TRBD1
size: NA
length: 14

CDR3: CSVLGQGVTEAFF
DNA: TGCAGCGTTCTTGGACAGGGAGTCACTGAAGCTTTCTTT
J: TRBJ1-1
V: TRBV29-1
D: TRBD1
size: NA
length: 13

CDR3: CASSPGQGLEQYF
DNA: TGTGCCAGCAGCCCCGGACAGGGGCTCGAGCAGTACTTC
J: TRBJ2-7
V: TRBV12-3/TRBV12-4
D: TRBD1
size: NA
length: 13

CDR3: CASSLGQGYGYTF
DNA: TGTGCCAGCAGCTTAGGGCAGGGCTATGGCTACACCTTC
J: TRBJ1-2
V: TRBV7-3
D: NA
size: NA
length: 13

CDR3: CASSQDWQGPLVQYF
DNA: TGCGCCAGCAGCCAAGACTGGCAGGGCCCTTTGGTGCAGTACTTC
J: TRBJ2-7
V: TRBV4-1
D: NA
size: NA
length: 15

CDR3: CASSIVGLAGGGSYNEQFF
DNA: TGTGCCAGTAGTATAGTGGGACTAGCGGGAGGCGGCTCCTACAATGAGCAGTTCTTC
J: TRBJ2-1
V: TRBV19
D: TRBD2
size: NA
length: 19

CDR3: CASSVGQGAYEQYF
DNA: TGTGCCAGCAGCGTAGGTCAGGGGGCTTACGAGCAGTACTTC
J: TRBJ2-7
V: TRBV9
D: TRBD1
size: NA
length: 14

CDR3: CASSLVGGVTGELFF
DNA: TGTGCCAGCAGCTTAGTTGGGGGCGTCACCGGGGAGCTGTTTTTT
J: TRBJ2-2
V: TRBV7-2
D: NA
size: NA
length: 15

CDR3: CASIGGYQETQYF
DNA: TGTGCCAGCATCGGGGGGTACCAAGAGACCCAGTACTTC
J: TRBJ2-5
V: TRBV2
D: TRBD2
size: NA
length: 13

CDR3: CASSPPAGTNSYEQYF
DNA: TGTGCCAGCTCACCGCCGGCCGGGACAAACTCCTACGAGCAGTACTTC
J: TRBJ2-7
V: TRBV18
D: NA
size: NA
length: 16

CDR3: CASSQNRGYQETQYF
DNA: TGTGCCAGCAGCCAAAACCGGGGGTACCAAGAGACCCAGTACTTC
J: TRBJ2-5
V: TRBV3-1/TRBV3-2
D: NA
size: NA
length: 15

CDR3: CASSSLTGPWNEQYF
DNA: TGCGCCAGCAGCTCCTTGACAGGGCCTTGGAACGAGCAGTACTTC
J: TRBJ2-7
V: TRBV5-1
D: TRBD1
size: NA
length: 15

CDR3: CASSLDQGTEAFF
DNA: TGTGCTAGCAGCTTAGATCAGGGCACTGAAGCTTTCTTT
J: TRBJ1-1
V: TRBV7-7
D: NA
size: NA
length: 13

CDR3: CASSLAGPSYEQYF
DNA: TGTGCCAGCAGCCTTGCGGGGCCCTCCTACGAGCAGTACTTC
J: TRBJ2-7
V: TRBV11-2
D: NA
size: many
length: 14

CDR3: CASSIDSRAYEQYF
DNA: TGTGCCAGTAGTATAGATAGCAGGGCTTACGAGCAGTACTTC
J: TRBJ2-7
V: TRBV19
D: NA
size: NA
length: 14

CDR3: CASTKYEGAAGNTIYF
DNA: TGTGCCAGTACCAAATACGAGGGCGCGGCTGGAAACACCATATATTTT
J: TRBJ1-3
V: TRBV19
D: NA
size: NA
length: 16

CDR3: CASSTRQGTNKEQFF
DNA: TGTGCCAGTAGTACCCGACAGGGGACGAACAAGGAGCAGTTCTTC
J: TRBJ2-1
V: TRBV19
D: TRBD1
size: NA
length: 15

CDR3: CASSPNGGFQETQYF
DNA: TGTGCCAGCAGTCCAAACGGGGGTTTCCAAGAGACCCAGTACTTC
J: TRBJ2-5
V: TRBV27
D: NA
size: NA
length: 15

CDR3: CASSPRARTPKRDIQYF
DNA: TGTGCCAGCAGTCCTAGGGCCCGGACACCGAAAAGGGACATTCAGTACTTC
J: TRBJ2-4
V: TRBV28
D: NA
size: NA
length: 17

CDR3: CASRRDRGVADTQYF
DNA: TGTGCCAGCAGGAGGGACAGGGGAGTGGCAGATACGCAGTATTTT
J: TRBJ2-3
V: TRBV6-5
D: TRBD1
size: NA
length: 15

CDR3: CASSSQGNSPLHF
DNA: TGTGCCAGCAGTTCGCAGGGGAATTCACCCCTCCACTTT
J: TRBJ1-6
V: TRBV25-1
D: NA
size: few
length: 13

CDR3: CASSKGFRNTEAFF
DNA: TGTGCCAGCAGCAAAGGGTTCAGGAACACTGAAGCTTTCTTT
J: TRBJ1-1
V: TRBV3-1/TRBV3-2
D: NA
size: few
length: 14

CDR3: CASSLEGGGGTGELFF
DNA: TGCGCCAGCAGCTTAGAAGGAGGGGGCGGAACCGGGGAGCTGTTTTTT
J: TRBJ2-2
V: TRBV5-1
D: NA
size: NA
length: 16

CDR3: CAWSRTGGGYSGNTIYF
DNA: TGTGCCTGGAGCAGGACAGGGGGGGGTTACTCTGGAAACACCATATATTTT
J: TRBJ1-3
V: TRBV30
D: TRBD1
size: NA
length: 17

CDR3: CASSPFQGAIQYF
DNA: TGTGCCAGCAGCCCTTTTCAGGGGGCTATTCAGTACTTC
J: TRBJ2-4
V: TRBV14
D: TRBD1
size: few
length: 13

CDR3: CASSRKVSGNLNNEQFF
DNA: TGTGCCAGCAGCCGTAAAGTTAGCGGGAATTTAAACAATGAGCAGTTCTTC
J: TRBJ2-1
V: TRBV14
D: TRBD2
size: NA
length: 17

CDR3: CASSLQYGYTF
DNA: TGTGCCAGCAGTCTTCAGTATGGCTACACCTTC
J: TRBJ1-2
V: TRBV28
D: NA
size: NA
length: 11

CDR3: CASTVQDMNTEAFF
DNA: TGTGCCAGCACGGTCCAGGACATGAACACTGAAGCTTTCTTT
J: TRBJ1-1
V: TRBV2
D: NA
size: NA
length: 14

CDR3: CASSLDTTNYGYTF
DNA: TGTGCCAGCAGCTTAGACACCACTAACTATGGCTACACCTTC
J: TRBJ1-2
V: TRBV7-9
D: NA
size: many
length: 14

CDR3: CASRQSNYEQYF
DNA: TGCGCCAGCAGGCAGTCGAACTACGAGCAGTACTTC
J: TRBJ2-7
V: TRBV5-1
D: NA
size: NA
length: 12

CDR3: CASKSRGTGQGVYEQYF
DNA: TGCGCCAGCAAATCACGGGGGACGGGACAGGGGGTTTACGAGCAGTACTTC
J: TRBJ2-7
V: TRBV23-1
D: TRBD1
size: few
length: 17

CDR3: CASSLEAAGAREQYF
DNA: TGTGCCAGCAGCTTGGAAGCAGCGGGGGCTCGCGAGCAGTACTTC
J: TRBJ2-7
V: TRBV5-4
D: TRBD2
size: NA
length: 15

CDR3: CASRVGQGTTGELFF
DNA: TGTGCCAGCAGAGTCGGACAGGGGACCACCGGGGAGCTGTTTTTT
J: TRBJ2-2
V: TRBV2
D: TRBD1
size: once
length: 15

CDR3: CASSLVGRSPDRGRTEAFF
DNA: TGTGCCAGCAGCTTAGTGGGTCGTAGCCCAGACAGGGGGCGTACTGAAGCTTTCTTT
J: TRBJ1-1
V: TRBV11-2
D: TRBD1
size: NA
length: 19

CDR3: CASSVGSTNQPQHF
DNA: TGTGCCAGCAGCGTAGGTAGTACCAATCAGCCCCAGCATTTT
J: TRBJ1-5
V: TRBV9
D: NA
size: NA
length: 14

CDR3: CASNMDRGAGAFF
DNA: TGTGCCAGCAACATGGACAGGGGCGCCGGTGCTTTCTTT
J: TRBJ1-1
V: TRBV12-3/TRBV12-4
D: TRBD1
size: NA
length: 13

CDR3: CASSPVLDTQYF
DNA: TGTGCCAGCAGCCCAGTCCTAGATACGCAGTATTTT
J: TRBJ2-3
V: TRBV7-2
D: NA
size: NA
length: 12

CDR3: CASSRAGEETQYF
DNA: TGTGCCAGCTCACGGGCAGGGGAAGAGACCCAGTACTTC
J: TRBJ2-5
V: TRBV18
D: NA
size: NA
length: 13

CDR3: CASSSPFDRDGYGYTF
DNA: TGTGCCAGCAGCTCTCCTTTTGACAGGGATGGGTATGGCTACACCTTC
J: TRBJ1-2
V: TRBV11-2
D: TRBD1
size: NA
length: 16

CDR3: CATSRAGTILADQETQYF
DNA: TGTGCCACCAGCAGAGCCGGAACGATACTAGCGGATCAAGAGACCCAGTACTTC
J: TRBJ2-5
V: TRBV15
D: TRBD2
size: NA
length: 18

CDR3: CASSLGGRANYGYTF
DNA: TGTGCCAGCAGCTTAGGTGGCAGGGCAAACTATGGCTACACCTTC
J: TRBJ1-2
V: TRBV13
D: NA
size: NA
length: 15

CDR3: CASRIGGVGSYEQYF
DNA: TGCGCCAGCAGGATCGGGGGGGTAGGTTCCTACGAGCAGTACTTC
J: TRBJ2-7
V: TRBV5-1
D: TRBD2
size: NA
length: 15

CDR3: CASRVGAEKLFF
DNA: TGTGCCAGCAGGGTTGGAGCTGAAAAACTGTTTTTT
J: TRBJ1-4
V: TRBV6-5
D: NA
size: NA
length: 12

CDR3: CASSAGQGSGNTEAFF
DNA: TGTGCCAGCAGCGCCGGACAGGGCTCGGGAAACACTGAAGCTTTCTTT
J: TRBJ1-1
V: TRBV7-3
D: TRBD1
size: NA
length: 16

CDR3: CASSTGGDTQYF
DNA: TGCGCCAGCAGCACCGGAGGAGATACGCAGTATTTT
J: TRBJ2-3
V: TRBV5-1
D: NA
size: NA
length: 12

CDR3: CASSQVTVGGRDGYTF
DNA: TGCGCCAGCAGCCAAGTCACCGTAGGGGGTAGGGATGGCTACACCTTC
J: TRBJ1-2
V: TRBV4-1
D: NA
size: NA
length: 16

CDR3: CASSVGRSPLHF
DNA: TGTGCCAGCAGCGTAGGCAGATCACCCCTCCACTTT
J: TRBJ1-6
V: TRBV9
D: NA
size: NA
length: 12

CDR3: CASSQDPVPSGGTDTQYF
DNA: TGTGCCAGCAGCCAAGATCCCGTCCCTAGCGGGGGCACAGATACGCAGTATTTT
J: TRBJ2-3
V: TRBV3-1/TRBV3-2
D: TRBD2
size: once
length: 18

CDR3: CSVVAGGFYEQYF
DNA: TGCAGCGTTGTAGCGGGAGGATTTTACGAGCAGTACTTC
J: TRBJ2-7
V: TRBV29-1
D: TRBD2
size: NA
length: 13

CDR3: CASTYFSGGANQPQHF
DNA: TGTGCCAGTACGTACTTTTCGGGGGGTGCGAATCAGCCCCAGCATTTT
J: TRBJ1-5
V: TRBV19
D: NA
size: NA
length: 16